The clone carrying this TCR beta chain was observed at least ten times. Its antigen is still unknown. This sample is drawn from a study of T-cell reconstitution after alpha-beta-depleted transplantation in children. Broader study findings: T-cell counts and diversity at one year post-transplant came mainly from newly produced T cells. Alpha-beta T cells about two months after transplant reportedly derived from several hundred expanded graft clones.

Unique molecular identifiers were used in preparing the TCRbeta library. TCRdb independently ran MiXCR on the PCR reads; one entry per CDR3 protein. The data hold 480,000 or so distinct CDR3 sequences, with roughly a tenth observed a single time. CDR1 SGHTA and CDR2 FQGNSA come from the germline V gene. CDR3 size: 15 residues. The V segment lost 4 bases and the J segment 7 bases; nucleotides outside the gene matches: 12. Specimen: PBMCs, collected before TCRalphabeta/CD19-depleted stem cell transplant. The receptor was derived from a child aged 2 to 10 with inherited bone marrow failure, due to receive a stem cell transplant. The chain couples TRBV7-2 to TRBJ2-5; 7 nucleotides align to TRBD2. CDR3 sequence: CASSSSGGTFGTQYF. CDR3 DNA sequence: TGTGCCAGCAGCTCTAGCGGCGGTACCTTTGGGACCCAGTACTTC.